This T cell receptor (beta chain) is drawn from a study of CD4 T cells in lung cancer (dated by TCRdb to 2018 to 2020). Regarding the complete study: The study screened blood T cells of NSCLC patients for responses to candidate mutation-encoded neoepitopes and isolated neoantigen-specific CD4+ T-cell clones and TCRs. Aged 60 to 69 when blood was donated, the resected patients, most of whom were former smokers, had either lung adenocarcinoma or squamous cell carcinoma. Tumor and non-adjacent lung tissue were obtained from a handful of patients undergoing curative-intent resections for stage I-III non-small cell lung cancer. Treatments received by the patients before blood donation included platinum chemotherapy, and some patients received nivolumab or pembrolizumab. The frequency of neoantigen-specific clonotypes in tumor resections, non-adjacent lung and cultured T-cell products was tracked by TCRB deep sequencing.

Of note for this clone: The clone's antigen remains unknown. Qualities for individual bases were not recorded, and no much larger clone is one base off.

The CDR3 starts with the cysteine, ends with the phenylalanine, and has 15 residues. Of all the DNA, just the CDR3 is kept, 45 bases in frame from base 1. For CDR1 and CDR2, the germline V gene lists KGHSH and LQKENI. V is pared back by 2 bases and J by 6 bases, with 11 bases lying between the germline termini. Library preparation was by the immunoSEQ multiplex PCR assay. DNA was isolated using Qiagen DNeasy or QIAamp micro DNA kits, and TCRB was sequenced using the Adaptive Biotechnology human TCRB sequencing kit. TCRB libraries were sequenced on an Illumina MiSeq. In the source study's methods: TCRB sequence data were analyzed using the kit provider's software, and tumor enrichment of clonotype templates was assessed with Fisher's exact test. Not all clones reach the TCRdb copy of this immuneACCESS table, which keeps in-frame sequences only. Checked studies attribute under half of the gap to unresolved V genes and leave the rest unexplained. V, J and clone size were drawn from that table, and D and trimming were deduced from the DNA. The sample table shows roughly 5,200 clones, and 70% to 75% are seen once. The ten largest account for about 16% of the sample.

General conclusions and limits of the study: Some responses derived from blood might reflect in vitro priming of naive T cells or cross-reactivity instead of memory responses to the cancer.

The sequence joins TRBV18 to TRBJ1-6, with a weak D call of TRBD1 (5 bases match). What was sequenced was lung tumor tissue. The clonotype comes from a man aged 60 to 69 with non-small cell lung cancer. The sequenced DNA is TGTGCCAGCTCACCAAGGGCGCAGGGTAATTCACCCCTCCACTTT. Protein translation: CASSPRAQGNSPLHF.